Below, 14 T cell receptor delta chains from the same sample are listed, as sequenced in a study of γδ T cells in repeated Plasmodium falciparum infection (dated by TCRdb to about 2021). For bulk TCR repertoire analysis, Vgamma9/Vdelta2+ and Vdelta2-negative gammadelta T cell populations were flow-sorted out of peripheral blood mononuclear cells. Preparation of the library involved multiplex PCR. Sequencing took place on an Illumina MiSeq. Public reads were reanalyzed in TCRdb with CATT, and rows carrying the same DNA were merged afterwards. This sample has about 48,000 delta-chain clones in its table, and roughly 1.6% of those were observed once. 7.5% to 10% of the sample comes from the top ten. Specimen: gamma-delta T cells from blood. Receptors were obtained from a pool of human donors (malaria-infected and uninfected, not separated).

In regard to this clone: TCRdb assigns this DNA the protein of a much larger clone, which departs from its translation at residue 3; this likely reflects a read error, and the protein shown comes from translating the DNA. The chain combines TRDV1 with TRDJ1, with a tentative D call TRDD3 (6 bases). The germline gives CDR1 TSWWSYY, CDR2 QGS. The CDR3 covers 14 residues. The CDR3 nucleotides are TGTGCTCCTGGGGCTTGGGGGGAAACCGATAAACTCATCTTT. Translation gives CAPGAWGETDKLIF.

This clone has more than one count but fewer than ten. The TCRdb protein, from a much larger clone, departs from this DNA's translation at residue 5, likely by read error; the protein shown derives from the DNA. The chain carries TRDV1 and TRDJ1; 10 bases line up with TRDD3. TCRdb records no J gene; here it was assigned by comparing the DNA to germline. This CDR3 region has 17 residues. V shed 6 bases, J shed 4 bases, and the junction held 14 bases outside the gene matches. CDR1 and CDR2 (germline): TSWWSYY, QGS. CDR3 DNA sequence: TGTGCTCTTGGAGTGAGGGGGATACGCCGCGTGTTCGATAAACTCATCTTT. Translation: CALGVRGIRRVFDKLIF.

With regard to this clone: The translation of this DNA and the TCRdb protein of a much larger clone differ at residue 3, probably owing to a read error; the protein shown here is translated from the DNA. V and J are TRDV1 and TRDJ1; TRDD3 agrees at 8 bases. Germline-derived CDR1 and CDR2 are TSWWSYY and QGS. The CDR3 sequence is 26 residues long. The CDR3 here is CAPGEFCFLSSSLAATGGEYTDKLIF. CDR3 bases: TGTGCTCCTGGGGAATTCTGCTTCCTGTCATCCTCCTTAGCGGCTACTGGGGGCGAGTACACCGATAAACTCATCTTT.

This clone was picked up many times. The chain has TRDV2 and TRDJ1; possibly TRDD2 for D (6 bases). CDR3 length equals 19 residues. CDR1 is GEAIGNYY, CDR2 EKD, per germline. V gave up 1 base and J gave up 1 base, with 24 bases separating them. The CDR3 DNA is TGTGCCTGTGACACACTCATCCTACCCAGTACATCAGTCACCGATAAACTCATCTTT. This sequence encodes CACDTLILPSTSVTDKLIF.

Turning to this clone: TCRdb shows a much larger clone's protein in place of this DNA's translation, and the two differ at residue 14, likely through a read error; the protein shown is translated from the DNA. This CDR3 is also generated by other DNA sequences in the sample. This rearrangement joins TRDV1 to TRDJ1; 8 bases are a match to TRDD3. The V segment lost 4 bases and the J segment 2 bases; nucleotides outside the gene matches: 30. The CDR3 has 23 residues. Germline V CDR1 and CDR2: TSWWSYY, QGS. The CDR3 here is CALGARFPKLYWGVRTETDKLIF. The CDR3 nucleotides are TGTGCTCTTGGGGCTCGATTCCCAAAATTATACTGGGGGGTACGCACCGAAACCGATAAACTCATCTTT.

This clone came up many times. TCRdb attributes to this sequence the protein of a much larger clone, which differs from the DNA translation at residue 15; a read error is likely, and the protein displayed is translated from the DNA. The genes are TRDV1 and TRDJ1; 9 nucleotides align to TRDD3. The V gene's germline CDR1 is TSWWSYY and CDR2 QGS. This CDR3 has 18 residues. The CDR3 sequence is CALGLRRGGYLYTDELIF. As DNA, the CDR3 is TGTGCTCTTGGGCTCAGGAGAGGGGGATACTTGTACACCGATGAACTCATCTTT.

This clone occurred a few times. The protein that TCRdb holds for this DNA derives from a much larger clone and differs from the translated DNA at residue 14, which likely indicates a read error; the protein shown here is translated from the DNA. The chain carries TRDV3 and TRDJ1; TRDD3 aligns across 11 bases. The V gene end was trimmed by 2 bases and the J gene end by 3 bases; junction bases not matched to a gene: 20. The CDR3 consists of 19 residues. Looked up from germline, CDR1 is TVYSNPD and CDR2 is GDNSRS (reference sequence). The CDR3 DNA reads TGTGCCTTTTGGCCTGGGGGATACTCTCAAATCGGATACGCCGATAAACTCATCTTT. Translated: CAFWPGGYSQIGYADKLIF.

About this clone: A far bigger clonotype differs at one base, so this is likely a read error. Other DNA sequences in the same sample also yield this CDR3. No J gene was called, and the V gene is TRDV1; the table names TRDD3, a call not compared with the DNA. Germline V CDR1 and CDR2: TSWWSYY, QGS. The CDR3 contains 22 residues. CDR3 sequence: CALGELKVPTGDKPGDTDKLIF. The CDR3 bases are TGTGCTCTTGGGGAACTCAAGGTACCTACTGGGGATAAGCCCGGGGACACCGATAAGCTCATCTTT.

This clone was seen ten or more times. CDR3 residues: CALGEPVKGKLIF. The CDR3 coding sequence is TGTGCTCTTGGGGAACCCGTTAAGGGGAAACTCATCTTT. The rearrangement links TRDV1 to TRDJ1; no clear D. The J gene, left out of TCRdb, was set here by checking the DNA against germline. Germline V gives CDR1 TSWWSYY, CDR2 QGS. The CDR3 is made up of 13 amino acids. V lost 1 base, J lost 8 bases, and 11 bases lay in between.

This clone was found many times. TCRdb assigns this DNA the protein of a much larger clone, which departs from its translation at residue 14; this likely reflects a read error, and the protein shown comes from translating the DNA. The CDR3 bases are TGTGCCTGTGAGCCTCTGGGGGATTACACCGATAAACTCACCTTT. It encodes CACEPLGDYTDKLTF. The V gene call is TRDV2, and the J gene call is absent; the DNA was not compared with TRDD3, the D call given in the table. Germline-derived CDR1 and CDR2 are GEAIGNYY and EKD. The CDR3 covers 15 residues.

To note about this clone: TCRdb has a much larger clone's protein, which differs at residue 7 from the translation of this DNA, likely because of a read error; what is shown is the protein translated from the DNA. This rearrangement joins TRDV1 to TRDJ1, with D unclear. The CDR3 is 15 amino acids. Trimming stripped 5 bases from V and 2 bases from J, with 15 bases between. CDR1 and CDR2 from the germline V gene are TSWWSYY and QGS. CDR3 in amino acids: CALGNRALATDKLIF. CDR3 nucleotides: TGTGCTCTTGGGAACAGGGCGCTGGCAACCGATAAACTCATCTTT.

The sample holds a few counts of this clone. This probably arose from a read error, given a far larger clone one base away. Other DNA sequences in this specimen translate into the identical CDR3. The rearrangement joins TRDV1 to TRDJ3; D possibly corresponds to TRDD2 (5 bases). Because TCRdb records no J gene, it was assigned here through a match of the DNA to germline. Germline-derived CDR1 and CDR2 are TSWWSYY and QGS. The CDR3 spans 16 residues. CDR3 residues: CALNLRHTWDTRQMFF. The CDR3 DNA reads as TGTGCCCTAAACCTACGGCACACCTGGGACACCCGACAGATGTTTTTC.

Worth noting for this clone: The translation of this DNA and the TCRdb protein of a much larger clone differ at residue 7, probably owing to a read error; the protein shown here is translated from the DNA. The DNA for the CDR3 is TGTGCTCTTGGTGATGGAGCCCTATGGCTGGGGGCGCACACCGATAAACTCATCTTT. Its translation: CALGDGALWLGAHTDKLIF. The chain uses TRDV1 and TRDJ1; TRDD3 matches 7 bases. CDR3 length: 19 residues. Per the germline V gene, CDR1 is TSWWSYY and CDR2 is QGS. With 6 bases clipped from V and 0 bases from J, the junction kept 19 bases outside the gene matches.

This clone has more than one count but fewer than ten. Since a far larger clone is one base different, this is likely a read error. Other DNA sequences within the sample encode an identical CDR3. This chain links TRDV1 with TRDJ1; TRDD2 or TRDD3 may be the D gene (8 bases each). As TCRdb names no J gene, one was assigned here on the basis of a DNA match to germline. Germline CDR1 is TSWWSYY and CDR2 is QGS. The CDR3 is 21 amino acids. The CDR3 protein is CALGEVFLRFWGKLYTDKLIF. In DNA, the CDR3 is TGTGCTCTAGGGGAGGTCTTCCTACGATTCTGGGGGAAACTGTACACCGATAAACTCATCTTT.